Described below is a single T cell receptor beta chain sequence and its context. The antigen remains undetermined. The CDR3 has 16 amino acids. Trimming removed 6 bases from V and 2 bases from J, with 19 bases in between. Germline V gene lookup returns CDR1 MNHEY and CDR2 SMNVEV (reference sequence). Of the isolated RNA, all was reverse transcribed, and so the sequenced material was expressed TCRB transcripts. The assay was immunoSEQ multiplex PCR, and TCRdb's table has in-frame clones only and misses some. This table holds roughly 450,000 clones, 10% to 12% found once. Every single donor gave one heparinised blood draw, and these averaged approximately 110 mL. Markers CD45RO/CCR7/CD25/CD127/CD95/CD27 served to sort CD4+ naive, central memory, regulatory and stem cell-like memory cells. The sample is drawn from a study of beta chain features in type 1 diabetes. Study-wide results and caveats: More deletions and fewer insertions at VDJ junctions were found in patients with type 1 diabetes.

Material: naive CD4+ T cells from blood. The V call is TRBV27, the J call TRBJ2-5, with D possibly being TRBD1 (6 bases). This sequence was found in a woman younger than 30 in good health. The CDR3 here is CASSDRRNRRQETQYF. CDR3 in DNA: TGTGCCAGCAGCGACAGGAGGAACAGGAGACAAGAGACCCAGTACTTC.